Sequencing of this TCR beta chain was carried out in a study of shared clonotypes between healthy human individuals. Across the study: The people who gave samples were a couple of women and a few men aged 18 to 49.

Details on this clone: As yet, its antigen is unknown.

Samples underwent the assay at deep level. Generated by immunoSEQ multiplex PCR, the TCRdb table keeps only in-frame clones and is missing some. The sample lists approximately 2,000,000 clones, 85% to 95% occurring once. Only CD45RO-negative cells positively selected for CCR7 counted as naive CD8 cells, so terminally differentiated effector memory CD45RA+ cells were excluded. Study conclusions and caveats: Relative to their counterparts shared across all four donors, non-shared clonotypes exhibited diminished generation probabilities. A generally larger estimated richness was seen in naive subsets than in memory subsets.

CDR1 GTSNPN and CDR2 SVGIG come from the germline V gene (reference sequence). V was clipped by 1 base and J by 2 bases; unmatched bases: 19. This CDR3 comprises 20 residues. The sequencing sample was made of naive CD8+ T cells from PBMCs. The rearrangement joins TRBV30 to TRBJ1-2; 10 nucleotides align to TRBD1. The receptor comes from a man between 18 and 29 years old in good health. Some clones in this sample may be carry-over from other donors' samples. CDR3 sequence reads: CAWSGYPRPTGGVLNYGYTF. The CDR3 DNA is TGTGCCTGGAGTGGATACCCCCGTCCGACAGGGGGCGTACTAAACTATGGCTACACCTTC. Full variable domain (outside the CDR3, taken from reference TRBV30 and TRBJ1-2): SQTIHQWPATLVQPVGSPLSLECTVEGTSNPNLYWYRQAAGRGLQLLFYSVGIGQISSEVPQNLSASRPQDRQFILSSKKLLLSDSGFYLCAWSGYPRPTGGVLNYGYTFGSGTRLTVV.